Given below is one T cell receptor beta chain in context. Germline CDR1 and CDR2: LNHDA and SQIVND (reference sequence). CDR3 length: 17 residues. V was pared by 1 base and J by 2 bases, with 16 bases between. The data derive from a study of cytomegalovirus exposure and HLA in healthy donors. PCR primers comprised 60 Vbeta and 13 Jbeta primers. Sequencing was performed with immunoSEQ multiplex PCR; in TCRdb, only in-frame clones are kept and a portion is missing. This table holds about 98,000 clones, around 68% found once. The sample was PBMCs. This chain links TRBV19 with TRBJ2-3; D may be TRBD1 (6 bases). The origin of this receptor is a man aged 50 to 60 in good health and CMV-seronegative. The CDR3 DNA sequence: TGTGCCAGTAGTATAGTCGGACAGCTACAGTACACAGATACGCAGTATTTT. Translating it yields CASSIVGQLQYTDTQYF.